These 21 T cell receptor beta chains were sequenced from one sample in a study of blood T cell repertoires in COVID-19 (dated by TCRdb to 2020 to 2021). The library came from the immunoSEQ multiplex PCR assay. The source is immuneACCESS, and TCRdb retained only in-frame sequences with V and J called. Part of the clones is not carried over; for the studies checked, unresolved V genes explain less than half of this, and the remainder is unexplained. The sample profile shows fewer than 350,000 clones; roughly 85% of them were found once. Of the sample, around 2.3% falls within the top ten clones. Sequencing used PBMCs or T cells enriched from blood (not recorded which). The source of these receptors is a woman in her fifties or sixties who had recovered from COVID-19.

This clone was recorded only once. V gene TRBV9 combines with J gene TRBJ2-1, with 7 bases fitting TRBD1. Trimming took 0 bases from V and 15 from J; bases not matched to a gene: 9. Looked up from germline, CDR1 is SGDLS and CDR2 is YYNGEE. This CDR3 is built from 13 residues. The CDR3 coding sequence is TGTGCCAGCAGCGTAGCCCTCGAGGGGGCGGCGTTCTTC. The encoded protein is CASSVALEGAAFF.

The CDR3, as DNA: TGTGCCAGCACCCCGCTCATGGCGGGCTCTAACTATGGCTACACCTTC. Translated: CASTPLMAGSNYGYTF. The chain combines TRBV7-9 with TRBJ1-2, with D hard to call. Trimming stripped 7 bases from V and 0 bases from J, with 18 bases between. This CDR3 has 16 amino acids. The germline gives CDR1 SEHNR, CDR2 FQNEAQ (reference sequence).

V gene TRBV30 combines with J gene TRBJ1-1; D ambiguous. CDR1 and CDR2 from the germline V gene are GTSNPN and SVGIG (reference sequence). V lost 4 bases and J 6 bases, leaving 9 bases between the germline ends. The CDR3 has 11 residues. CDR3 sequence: CAWMRSAEAFF. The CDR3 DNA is TGTGCCTGGATGAGGTCCGCTGAAGCTTTCTTT.

The CDR3 here is CASSKRGTGTGGTGELFF. The CDR3 DNA follows: TGTGCCAGCAGCAAAAGGGGAACCGGGACAGGGGGCACCGGGGAGCTGTTTTTT. The chain combines TRBV21-1 with TRBJ2-2; the table names TRBD1, a call not compared with the DNA. TRBV21-1 constitutes a pseudogene. This CDR3 comprises 18 residues.

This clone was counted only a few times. Here the CDR3 reads CASSLEYRGTDTQYF. The CDR3 bases are TGCGCCAGCAGCTTGGAATATAGGGGTACAGATACGCAGTATTTT. The chain employs TRBV5-1 and TRBJ2-3; D perhaps matches TRBD1 (5 bases). The CDR3 has 15 amino acids. Germline loops: CDR1 SGHRS, CDR2 YFSETQ. V lost 0 bases, J lost 3 bases, and 11 bases lay in between.

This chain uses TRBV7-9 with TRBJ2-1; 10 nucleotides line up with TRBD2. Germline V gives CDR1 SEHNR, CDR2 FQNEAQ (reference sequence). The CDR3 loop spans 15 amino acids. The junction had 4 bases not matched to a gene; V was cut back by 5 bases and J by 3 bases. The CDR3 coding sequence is TGTGCCAGCAGCCCTAGCGGGGGAAGCTACAATGAGCAGTTCTTC. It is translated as CASSPSGGSYNEQFF.

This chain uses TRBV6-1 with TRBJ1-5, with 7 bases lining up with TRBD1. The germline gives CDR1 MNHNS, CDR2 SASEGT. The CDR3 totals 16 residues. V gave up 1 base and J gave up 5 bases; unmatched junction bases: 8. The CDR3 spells CASSEGQGVAYQPQHF. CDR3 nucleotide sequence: TGTGCCAGCAGTGAAGGTCAGGGGGTTGCCTATCAGCCCCAGCATTTT.

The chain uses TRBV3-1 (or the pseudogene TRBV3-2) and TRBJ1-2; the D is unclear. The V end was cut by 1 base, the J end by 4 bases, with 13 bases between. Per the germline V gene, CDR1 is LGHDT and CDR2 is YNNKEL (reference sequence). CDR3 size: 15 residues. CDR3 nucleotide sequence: TGTGCCAGCAGCCAAGGGCGGCGAATCATCTATGGCTACACCTTC. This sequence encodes CASSQGRRIIYGYTF.

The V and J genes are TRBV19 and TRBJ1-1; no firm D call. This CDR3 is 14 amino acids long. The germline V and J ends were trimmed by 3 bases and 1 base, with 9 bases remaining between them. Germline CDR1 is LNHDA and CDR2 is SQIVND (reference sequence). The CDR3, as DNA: TGTGCCAGTAGTATTAACAGTGCGAACACTGAAGCTTTCTTT. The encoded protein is CASSINSANTEAFF.

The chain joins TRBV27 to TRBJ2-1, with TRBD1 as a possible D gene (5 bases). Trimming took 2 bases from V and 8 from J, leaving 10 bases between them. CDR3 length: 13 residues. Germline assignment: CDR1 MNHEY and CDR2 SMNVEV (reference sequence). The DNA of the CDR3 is TGTGCCAGCAGTTTAAGGGGTGAAGATGAGCAGTTCTTC. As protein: CASSLRGEDEQFF.

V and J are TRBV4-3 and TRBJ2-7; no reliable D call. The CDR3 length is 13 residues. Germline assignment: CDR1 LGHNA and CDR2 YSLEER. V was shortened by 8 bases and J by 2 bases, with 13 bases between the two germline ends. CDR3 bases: TGCGCCAGCGACTCGATTATGACCTACGAGCAGTACTTC. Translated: CASDSIMTYEQYF.

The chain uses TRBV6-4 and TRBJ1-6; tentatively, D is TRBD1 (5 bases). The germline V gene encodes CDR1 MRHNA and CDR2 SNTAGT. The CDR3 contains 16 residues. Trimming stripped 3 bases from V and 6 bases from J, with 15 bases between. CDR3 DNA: TGTGCCAGCAGTGAATTGGGTCAGGGAAGTAATTCACCCCTCCACTTT. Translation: CASSELGQGSNSPLHF.

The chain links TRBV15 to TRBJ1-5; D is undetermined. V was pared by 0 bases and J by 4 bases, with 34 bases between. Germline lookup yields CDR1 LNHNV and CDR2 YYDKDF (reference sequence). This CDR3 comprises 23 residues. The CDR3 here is CATSRDFRRVSRKEGAWNQPQHF. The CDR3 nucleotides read TGTGCCACCAGCAGAGATTTTCGTAGGGTTAGTCGGAAGGAGGGTGCGTGGAATCAGCCCCAGCATTTT.

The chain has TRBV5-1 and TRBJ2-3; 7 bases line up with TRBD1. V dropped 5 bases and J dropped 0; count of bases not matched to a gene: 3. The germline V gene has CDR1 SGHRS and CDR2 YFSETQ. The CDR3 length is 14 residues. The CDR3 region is CASRGQYSTDTQYF. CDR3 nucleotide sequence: TGCGCCAGCAGGGGACAGTATAGCACAGATACGCAGTATTTT.

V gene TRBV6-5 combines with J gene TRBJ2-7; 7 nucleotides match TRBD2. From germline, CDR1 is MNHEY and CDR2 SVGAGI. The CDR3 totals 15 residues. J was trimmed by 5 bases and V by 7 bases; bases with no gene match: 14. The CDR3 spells CASTDWGVAGDEQYF. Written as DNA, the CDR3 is TGTGCCAGCACCGACTGGGGGGTGGCGGGAGACGAGCAGTACTTC.

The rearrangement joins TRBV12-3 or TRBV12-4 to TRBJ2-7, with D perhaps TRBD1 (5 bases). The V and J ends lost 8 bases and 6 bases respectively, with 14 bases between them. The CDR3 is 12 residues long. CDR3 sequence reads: CASSLQGVEQYF. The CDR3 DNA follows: TGTGCCAGCTCCCTCCAAGGGGTCGAGCAGTACTTC.

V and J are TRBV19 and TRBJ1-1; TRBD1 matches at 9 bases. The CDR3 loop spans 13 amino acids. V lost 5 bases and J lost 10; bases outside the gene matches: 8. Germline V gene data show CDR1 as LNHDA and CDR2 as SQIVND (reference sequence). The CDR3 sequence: CASSGRDREVAFF. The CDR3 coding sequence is TGTGCCAGTAGTGGACGGGACAGGGAGGTAGCTTTCTTT.

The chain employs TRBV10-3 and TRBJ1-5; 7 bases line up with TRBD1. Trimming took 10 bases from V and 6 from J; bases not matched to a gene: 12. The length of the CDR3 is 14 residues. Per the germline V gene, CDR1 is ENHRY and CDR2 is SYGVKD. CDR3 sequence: CATQVEGAGQPQHF. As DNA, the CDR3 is TGTGCCACCCAAGTCGAGGGGGCTGGTCAGCCCCAGCATTTT.

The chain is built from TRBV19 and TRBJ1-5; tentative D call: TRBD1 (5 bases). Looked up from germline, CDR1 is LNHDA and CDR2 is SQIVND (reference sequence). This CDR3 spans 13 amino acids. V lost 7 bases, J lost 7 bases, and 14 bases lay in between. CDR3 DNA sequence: TGTGCCAGTACCATCGGGGGACTACAGCCCCAGCATTTT. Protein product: CASTIGGLQPQHF. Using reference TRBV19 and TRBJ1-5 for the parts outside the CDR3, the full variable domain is DGGITQSPKYLFRKEGQNVTLSCEQNLNHDAMYWYRQDPGQGLRLIYYSQIVNDFQKGDIAEGYSVSREKKESFPLTVTSAQKNPTAFYLCASTIGGLQPQHFGDGTRLSIL.

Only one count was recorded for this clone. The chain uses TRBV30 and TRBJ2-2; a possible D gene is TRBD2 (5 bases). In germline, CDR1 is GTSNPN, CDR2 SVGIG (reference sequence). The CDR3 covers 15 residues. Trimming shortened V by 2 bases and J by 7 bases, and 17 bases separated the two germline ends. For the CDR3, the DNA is TGTGCCTGGAGTAGGAGGACCTGGGGTGGCGGGGAGCTGTTTTTT. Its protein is CAWSRRTWGGGELFF.

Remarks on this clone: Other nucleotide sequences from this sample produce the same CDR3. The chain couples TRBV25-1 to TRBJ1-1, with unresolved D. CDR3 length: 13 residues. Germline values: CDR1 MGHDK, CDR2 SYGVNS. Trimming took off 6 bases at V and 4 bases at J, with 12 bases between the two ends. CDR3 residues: CASSARGITEAFF. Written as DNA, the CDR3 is TGTGCCAGCAGCGCTCGGGGTATCACTGAAGCTTTCTTT.